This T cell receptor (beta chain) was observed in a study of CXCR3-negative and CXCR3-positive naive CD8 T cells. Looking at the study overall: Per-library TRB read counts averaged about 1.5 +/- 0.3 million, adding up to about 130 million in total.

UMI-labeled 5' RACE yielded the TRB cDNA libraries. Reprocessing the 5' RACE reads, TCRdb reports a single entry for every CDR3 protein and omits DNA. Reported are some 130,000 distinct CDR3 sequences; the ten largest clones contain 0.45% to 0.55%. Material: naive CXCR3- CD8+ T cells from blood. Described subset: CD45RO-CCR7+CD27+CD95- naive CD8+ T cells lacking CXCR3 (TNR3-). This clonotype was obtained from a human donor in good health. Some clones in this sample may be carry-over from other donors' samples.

CDR3 in amino acids: CSASGRVWSDTEAFF. This chain connects TRBV20-1 to TRBJ1-1. The CDR3 spans 15 residues. Germline values: CDR1 DFQATT, CDR2 SNEGSKA (reference sequence).